This paragraph covers one T cell receptor beta chain sequence. Germline V gene sequence: CDR1 SGHRS, CDR2 YFSETQ. The V and J ends lost 3 bases and 13 bases, in that order; junction bases with no gene match: 14. This CDR3 region has 15 residues. This sample is part of a study of immune characterization of retroperitoneal liposarcoma. TCRdb processed the PCR reads anew with MiXCR; each CDR3 protein has one entry. The table records roughly 10,000 distinct CDR3 sequences, 25% to 30% of them present only once. The sequence came from a male donor with retroperitoneal liposarcoma. What was sequenced was tumor tissue. This chain links TRBV5-1 with TRBJ2-1; 9 bases align to TRBD2. DNA of the CDR3: TGCGCCAGCAGCTACGGGACTAGCAGACCGGAGACCCAGTTCTTC. It specifies CASSYGTSRPETQFF.